This TCR beta chain stems from a study of early T cells in non-severe SARS-CoV-2 infection. Study context: The authors sequenced bulk RNA from unsorted whole blood, leaving chains unpaired. General study results and limits: The VDJdb matching leaned toward anti-spike CD8 responses and overlooked private and CD4 specificities.

This CDR3 is 15 amino acids long. The trim removed 5 bases at V and 5 bases at J, leaving 7 bases unmatched. Germline CDR1 and CDR2: SGHNT and YYREEE (reference sequence). About this clonotype: Antigen: not known.

Tagging with unique molecular identifiers was applied to individual cDNA molecules. MiXCR, run by TCRdb on the 5' RACE reads, gives a single entry per CDR3 protein. The repertoire holds approximately 60,000 distinct CDR3 sequences, with 10% to 15% as singletons. This clonotype was sampled from an adult who was a healthcare worker with PCR-confirmed SARS-CoV-2 infection or an uninfected control (not recorded which). The rearrangement joins TRBV5-4 to TRBJ1-4; 9 positions match TRBD1. The sample comprised whole blood. The CDR3 DNA follows: TGTGCCAGCAGTCCTCCGGGACAGGGAAATGAAAAACTGTTTTTT. It specifies CASSPPGQGNEKLFF.